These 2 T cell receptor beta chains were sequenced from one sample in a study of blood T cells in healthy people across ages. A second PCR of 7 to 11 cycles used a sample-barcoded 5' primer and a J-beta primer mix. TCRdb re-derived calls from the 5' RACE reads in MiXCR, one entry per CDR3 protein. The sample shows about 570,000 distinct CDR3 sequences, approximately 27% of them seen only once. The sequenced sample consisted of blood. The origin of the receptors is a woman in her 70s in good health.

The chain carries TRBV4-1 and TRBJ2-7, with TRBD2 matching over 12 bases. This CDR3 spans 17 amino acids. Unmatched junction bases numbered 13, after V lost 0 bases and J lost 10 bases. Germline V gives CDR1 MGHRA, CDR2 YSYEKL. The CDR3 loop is CASSQEQGSTSGGRQYF. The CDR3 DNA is TGCGCCAGCAGCCAAGAACAGGGAAGTACTAGCGGGGGGAGACAGTACTTC.

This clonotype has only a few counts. The CDR3 region is CASSLADTNTGELFF. CDR3 DNA: TGTGCCAGCAGTTTGGCGGACACGAACACCGGGGAGCTGTTTTTT. The chain joins TRBV28 to TRBJ2-2, with D perhaps matching TRBD1 (5 bases). The CDR3 covers 15 residues. Germline CDR1 and CDR2: MDHEN and SYDVKM. The V end lost 3 bases, the J end lost 0 bases, and 8 bases lay between the germline ends.